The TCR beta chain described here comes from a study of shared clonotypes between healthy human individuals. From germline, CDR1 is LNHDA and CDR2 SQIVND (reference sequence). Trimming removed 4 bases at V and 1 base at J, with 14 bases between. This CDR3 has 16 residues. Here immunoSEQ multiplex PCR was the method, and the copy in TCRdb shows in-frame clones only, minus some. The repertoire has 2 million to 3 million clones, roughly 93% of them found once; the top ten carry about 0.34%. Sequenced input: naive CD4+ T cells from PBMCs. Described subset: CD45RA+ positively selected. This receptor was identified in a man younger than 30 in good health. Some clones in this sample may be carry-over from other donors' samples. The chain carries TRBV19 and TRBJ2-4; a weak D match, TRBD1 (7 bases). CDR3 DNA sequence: TGTGCCAGTAGTACGAGGACAGGAGGGGCCAAAAACATTCAGTACTTC. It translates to CASSTRTGGAKNIQYF.